The rows below give T cell receptor beta chains drawn from one sample of a study of T-cell memory formation after mild COVID-19. TCRdb reanalysed the 5' RACE reads using MiXCR and keeps one entry per CDR3 protein. The repertoire has tens of thousands of distinct CDR3 sequences, less than 9.5% of them found once; the top ten carry less than 1.5%. Material for sequencing was PBMCs or a T cell subset sorted from them (not recorded which). The receptors were sampled from a young man who had mild COVID-19 (a few samples of this study predate the infection). Cell type and time point are not known. The CDR3 runs from the conserved cysteine through the conserved F or W. The order of the fields is D gene, J gene, clone size, V gene, CDR3 DNA, CDR3 protein. The D gene is left open where the match is weak. Clone size is given for some rows only: seen once, a few or many times, or a class if the clone is expanded.

>TRBD2|TRBJ2-7|few|TRBV29-1
TGCAGCGTGGTGGTAGCGGGGGTCTCCTACGAGCAGTACTTC
CSVVVAGVSYEQYF
>TRBD1|TRBJ2-1|few|TRBV2
TGTGCCAGCAGCCTGGACAGGGGACCCTACAATGAGCAGTTCTTC
CASSLDRGPYNEQFF
>TRBD2|TRBJ2-2|few|TRBV6-2/TRBV6-3
TGTGCCAGCAGTCTCCGTCCGGGACTAACGAACACCGGGGAGCTGTTTTTT
CASSLRPGLTNTGELFF
>-|TRBJ2-7|-|TRBV5-5
TGTGCCAGCAGCCACCGGGACCCCCCGTCGGGCGAGCAGTACTTC
CASSHRDPPSGEQYF
>-|TRBJ1-1|-|TRBV5-1
TGCGCCAGCAGCTTCGGGGACCACGCTGAAGCTTTCTTT
CASSFGDHAEAFF
>-|TRBJ2-5|-|TRBV5-4
TGTGCCAGCAGCGACCGGCAGGGGTCGGAGACCCAGTACTTC
CASSDRQGSETQYF
>-|TRBJ2-3|many|TRBV5-1
TGCGCCAGCAGCTCGTTACAGGGATCCACAGATACGCAGTATTTT
CASSSLQGSTDTQYF
>-|TRBJ1-1|-|TRBV5-1
TGCGCCAGCAGCTTGGATGGGCCGCCCATCACTGAAGCTTTCTTT
CASSLDGPPITEAFF
>-|TRBJ1-5|-|TRBV9
TGTGCCAGCAGCGCTTACGCCGAGCAGCCCCAGCATTTT
CASSAYAEQPQHF
>TRBD1|TRBJ1-5|few|TRBV10-3
TGTGCCATCAGTCAGAATACAGGGGCAGGTCAGCCCCAGCATTTT
CAISQNTGAGQPQHF
>-|TRBJ1-3|few|TRBV10-3
TGTGCCAGTATTCCAGCGTCCGGAAACACCATATATTTT
CASIPASGNTIYF
>-|TRBJ1-6|few|TRBV5-6
TGTGCCAGCAGCTTGGGGTTTTCCAAGGCACCCCTCCACTTT
CASSLGFSKAPLHF
>TRBD2|TRBJ2-3|few|TRBV5-1
TGCGCCAGCAGCTTGCTAGCGGGGGCCACAGATACGCAGTATTTT
CASSLLAGATDTQYF
>-|TRBJ1-1|few|TRBV29-1
TGCAGCGCCCTTATCCTCACTGAAGCTTTCTTT
CSALILTEAFF
>-|TRBJ1-1|-|TRBV7-9
TGTGCCAGCAGCTTTGAAGGAAAGAACACTGAAGCTTTCTTT
CASSFEGKNTEAFF
>-|TRBJ2-5|-|TRBV7-2
TGTGCCAGCAGCTCCCGACGATCTCAAGAGACCCAGTACTTC
CASSSRRSQETQYF
>-|TRBJ2-5|few|TRBV5-1
TGCGCCAGCAGTCCCGAGACAGGTCTAGCCCAGTACTTC
CASSPETGLAQYF
>-|TRBJ2-1|few|TRBV5-1
TGCGCCACCCACCGGGGGGCGGGGTACAATGAGCAGTTCTTC
CATHRGAGYNEQFF
>-|TRBJ2-5|-|TRBV27
TGTGCCAGCAGTCCCAGGACGACTATCCAAGAGACCCAGTACTTC
CASSPRTTIQETQYF
>TRBD2|TRBJ2-1|few|TRBV20-1
TGCAGTGCTAGAAGAACTAGCGGAGGCTCCTACAATGAGCAGTTCTTC
CSARRTSGGSYNEQFF
>-|TRBJ2-5|-|TRBV20-1
TGCAGTGCCAACCCGGGAGAGACCCAGTACTTC
CSANPGETQYF
>TRBD1|TRBJ2-1|few|TRBV7-8
TGTGCCAGCAGCTTACCTAGGGGGACAGGGGATAACAATGAGCAGTTCTTC
CASSLPRGTGDNNEQFF
>-|TRBJ1-1|-|TRBV7-2
TGTGCCAGCACGGATCTGAACACTGAAGCTTTCTTT
CASTDLNTEAFF
>-|TRBJ1-1|-|TRBV18
TGTGCCAGCTCACCAACAGCGAACACTGAAGCTTTCTTT
CASSPTANTEAFF
>-|TRBJ2-3|-|TRBV11-2
TGTGCCAGCAGCTTATGGGGTTCAGCGGGAGATACGCAGTATTTT
CASSLWGSAGDTQYF
>-|TRBJ2-5|-|TRBV6-6
TGTGCCAGCAGTTACTTGTCGGGGGTTGAAGAGACCCAGTACTTC
CASSYLSGVEETQYF
>-|TRBJ2-5|-|TRBV7-8
TGTGCCAGCAGCTTGGGACTCCGGGAGACCCAGTACTTC
CASSLGLRETQYF
>TRBD2|TRBJ2-3|many|TRBV5-1
TGCGCCAGCAGCTTTCAGCGGGGGGATACGCAGTATTTT
CASSFQRGDTQYF
>TRBD2|TRBJ2-7|few|TRBV6-6
TGTGCCATTAACGGGGGGAGCCGTTCCTACGAGCAGTACTTC
CAINGGSRSYEQYF
>-|TRBJ2-3|-|TRBV9
TGTGCCCCCGAGGGCCGACCTTTCGATACGCAGTATTTT
CAPEGRPFDTQYF
>-|TRBJ2-5|-|TRBV29-1
TGCAGCGGGCAGGAGGACCAAGAGACCCAGTACTTC
CSGQEDQETQYF
>TRBD1|TRBJ1-2|-|TRBV6-1
TGTGCCAGCAGTCTGGACAGGGCAGCCTACGGCTACACCTTC
CASSLDRAAYGYTF
>-|TRBJ2-7|few|TRBV4-3
TGCGCCAGCAGCCAAGAAGGAGGCCCCTCCTACGAGCAGTACTTC
CASSQEGGPSYEQYF
>-|TRBJ2-5|many|TRBV7-2
TGTGCCAGCAGGGATGGAGAGACCCAGTACTTC
CASRDGETQYF
>TRBD2|TRBJ2-6|few|TRBV7-2
TGTGCCGGGGGGGGCTCTGGGGCCAACGTCCTGACTTTC
CAGGGSGANVLTF
>TRBD2|TRBJ2-3|many|TRBV7-2
TGTGCCAGCAGCCCTAGCGGGGCAGATACGCAGTATTTT
CASSPSGADTQYF
>-|TRBJ2-3|many|TRBV4-1
TGCGCCAGCAGCCAAGATGACATTACAGATACGCAGTATTTT
CASSQDDITDTQYF
>TRBD2|TRBJ2-2|-|TRBV28
TGTGCCAGCAGTTTATTGAGACTAGCGGCGAACACCGGGGAGCTGTTTTTT
CASSLLRLAANTGELFF
>-|TRBJ1-5|few|TRBV19
TGTGCCAGTGTCGGGCAGGGCAATCAGCCCCAGCATTTT
CASVGQGNQPQHF
>-|TRBJ1-4|-|TRBV7-2
TGTGCCAGCAGCTTAGATTCGGGCGGGGGAAAACTGTTTTTT
CASSLDSGGGKLFF
>-|TRBJ2-3|few|TRBV12-3/TRBV12-4
TGTGCCAGCAGTTTATATCGGGCAGATACGCAGTATTTT
CASSLYRADTQYF
>TRBD1|TRBJ1-1|-|TRBV7-2
TGTGCCAGCAGCCTTCAGACAGGGAGGAACACTGAAGCTTTCTTT
CASSLQTGRNTEAFF
>-|TRBJ1-2|-|TRBV5-1
TGCGCCAGCAGCAAGACAGTCGAGGCTGGCTACACCTTC
CASSKTVEAGYTF
>-|TRBJ2-5|-|TRBV12-3/TRBV12-4
TGTGCCAGCAGCCCGCCGTGGGAGACCCAGTACTTC
CASSPPWETQYF
>-|TRBJ1-3|few|TRBV10-3
TGTGCCATCAGCTTCAACAGGGCTGTAGATGGAAACACCATATATTTT
CAISFNRAVDGNTIYF
>-|TRBJ2-1|-|TRBV7-2
TGTGCCAGCAGCTTTGGGGATGCCCGCTACAATGAGCAGTTCTTC
CASSFGDARYNEQFF
>-|TRBJ2-1|few|TRBV11-2
TGTGCCAGCAGATTAGGGCTGTCGGGGGAGGAGCAGTTCTTC
CASRLGLSGEEQFF
>-|TRBJ2-2|-|TRBV12-3/TRBV12-4
TGTGCCAGCAGTAAGGGGGGTTTTAGGGCCGGGGAGCTGTTTTTT
CASSKGGFRAGELFF
>TRBD2|TRBJ2-7|many|TRBV7-2
TGTGCCAGCAGCCTTTGGCGGGGGGCAAAGACCTACGAGCAGTACTTC
CASSLWRGAKTYEQYF
>TRBD1|TRBJ1-1|-|TRBV7-2
TGTGCCAGCAGTCCAGGGGGCGGGGGGTATGTTGTTTTCTTT
CASSPGGGGYVVFF
>-|TRBJ2-1|-|TRBV12-3/TRBV12-4
TGTGCCAGCAGTTCGGACAGGGAGGGCTATGAGCAGTTCTTC
CASSSDREGYEQFF
>TRBD1|TRBJ1-4|-|TRBV20-1
TGCAGTGCAACGGGACAGGGTTCTTCTAATGAAAAACTGTTTTTT
CSATGQGSSNEKLFF
>-|TRBJ2-6|many|TRBV5-1
TGCGCCAGCAGCTTGGCCCTAGCCGGGGCCAACGTCCTGACTTTC
CASSLALAGANVLTF
>TRBD1|TRBJ2-3|few|TRBV5-1
TGCGCCAGCAGCTTGGCGGGACAGCCCACAGATACGCAGTATTTT
CASSLAGQPTDTQYF
>TRBD2|TRBJ2-7|many|TRBV20-1
TGCAGTGCTCTCAACCAGGGACTAGCCCACGAGCAGTACTTC
CSALNQGLAHEQYF
>-|TRBJ2-2|few|TRBV6-2/TRBV6-3
TGTGCCAGCAGTTATATAGCAGCGGACACCGGGGAGCTGTTTTTT
CASSYIAADTGELFF
>TRBD2|TRBJ2-1|-|TRBV7-2
TGTGCCAGCAGCTTAACGACTAGCGGGGTGGGCGCGTCTGAGCAGTTCTTC
CASSLTTSGVGASEQFF